The 7 T cell receptor beta chains presented below share a single source sample, sequenced in a study of shared clonotypes between healthy human individuals. Using immunoSEQ multiplex PCR, the repertoire was profiled, and TCRdb retains in-frame clones only, with some absent. The table lists approximately 2.5 million clones, roughly 93% of them singletons, with around 0.4% in the top ten. The sample consisted of naive CD4+ T cells from PBMCs. Documented subset: CD45RA+ positively selected. The receptors derive from a young man in good health. Some clones in this sample may be carry-over from other donors' samples.

The chain combines TRBV6-1 with TRBJ2-7; D possibly matches TRBD1 or TRBD2 (5 bases each). Germline values: CDR1 MNHNS, CDR2 SASEGT. V lost 1 base, J lost 6 bases, and 19 bases lay in between. The CDR3 length is 16 residues. CDR3 in DNA: TGTGCCAGCAGTGAAGTACAAGGGGAACTAGTTGTCGAGCAGTACTTC. Its translation is CASSEVQGELVVEQYF.

This clone was picked up a small number of times. V and J are TRBV16 and TRBJ1-1; 9 bases match TRBD1. The CDR3 covers 14 residues. Germline trimming cut 4 bases from V and 5 bases from J; bases unmatched to any gene: 5. Germline values: CDR1 KGHSY, CDR2 FQNENV. DNA of the CDR3: TGTGCCAGCAGCCTTTTACAGGGGGCGACTGAAGCTTTCTTT. It encodes CASSLLQGATEAFF.

This clone was observed a few times. The chain recombines TRBV19 with TRBJ1-5, with D unresolved. Germline V CDR1 and CDR2: LNHDA, SQIVND (reference sequence). The length of the CDR3 is 13 residues. V was cut by 5 bases and J by 4 bases, with 9 bases left in between. The CDR3 loop reads CASSVPRNQPQHF. CDR3 nucleotides: TGTGCCAGTAGTGTCCCCAGAAATCAGCCCCAGCATTTT.

This clone turned up a few times. The CDR3 DNA is TGTGCCAGCAGCTTAGAGACGCGGACCACTGAAGCTTTCTTT. It translates to CASSLETRTTEAFF. The rearrangement links TRBV5-6 to TRBJ1-1; D not resolved. Trimming removed 2 bases at V and 4 bases at J, with 12 bases between. The CDR3 contains 14 residues. Germline values: CDR1 SGHDT, CDR2 YYEEEE.

The V gene is TRBV7-9, the J gene TRBJ1-2; 7 bases match TRBD1. This CDR3 is built from 13 residues. Germline V lookup: CDR1 SEHNR, CDR2 FQNEAQ (reference sequence). V shed 3 bases and J 8 bases; nucleotides not matched to a gene: 6. For the CDR3, the DNA is TGTGCCAGCAGCTTCGGGCAGGGGGTGGGCTACACCTTC. The encoded protein is CASSFGQGVGYTF.

CDR3 nucleotide sequence: TGTGCCAGCCAAACAGGGAACTCCTACGAGCAGTACTTC. As protein: CASQTGNSYEQYF. The genes are TRBV19 and TRBJ2-7, with a tentative D call TRBD1 (6 bases). Germline V lookup: CDR1 LNHDA, CDR2 SQIVND (reference sequence). With 9 bases removed from V and 0 bases from J, the gap between germline ends came to 12 bases. CDR3 length: 13 amino acids.

The chain carries TRBV7-3 and TRBJ2-7, with D perhaps TRBD2 (5 bases). Germline loops: CDR1 SGHTA, CDR2 FQGTGA. V dropped 2 bases and J dropped 5 bases, with 13 bases sitting between them. The CDR3 contains 14 residues. CDR3 residues: CASSLGAGRNEQYF. In DNA, the CDR3 is TGTGCCAGCAGCTTAGGCGCGGGTAGGAACGAGCAGTACTTC.